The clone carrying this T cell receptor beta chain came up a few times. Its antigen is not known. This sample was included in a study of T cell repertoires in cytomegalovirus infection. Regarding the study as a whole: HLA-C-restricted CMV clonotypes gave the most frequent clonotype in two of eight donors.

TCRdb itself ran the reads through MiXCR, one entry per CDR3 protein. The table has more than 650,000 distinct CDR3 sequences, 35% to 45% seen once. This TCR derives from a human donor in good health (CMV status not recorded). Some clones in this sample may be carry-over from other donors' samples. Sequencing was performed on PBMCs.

CDR3 sequence: CASSLGRQLQETQYF. CDR3 sequence (DNA): TGTGCCAGCAGCTTGGGGCGACAGCTACAAGAGACCCAGTACTTC. This chain joins TRBV11-2 and TRBJ2-5; D is possibly TRBD1 (5 bases). CDR1 and CDR2 from the germline V gene are SGHAT and FQNNGV. The CDR3 totals 15 residues. Trimming took 3 bases from V and 2 from J, leaving 13 bases between them.